The 4 T cell receptor beta chains reported below all come from one sample, sequenced in a study of T-cell memory formation after mild COVID-19. Using its own MiXCR run on the 5' RACE reads, TCRdb lists one record per CDR3 protein. The table lists roughly 280,000 distinct CDR3 sequences, around 15% of them singletons. The sample taken for sequencing was PBMCs or a T cell subset sorted from them (not recorded which). All receptors derive from a man between 18 and 29 years old who had mild COVID-19 (a few samples of this study predate the infection). Cell type and time point are not known.

This clonotype was seen more than once but under ten times. The chain carries TRBV7-9 and TRBJ2-1; no clear D gene. Germline CDR1 and CDR2: SEHNR and FQNEAQ (reference sequence). The CDR3 consists of 12 residues. Trimming removed 7 bases at V and 11 bases at J, with 15 bases between. This CDR3 reads CASNTMERQQFF. The CDR3 bases are TGTGCCAGCAACACCATGGAGAGACAGCAGTTCTTC.

This clonotype came up a few times. This chain uses TRBV15 with TRBJ2-3; 9 bases match TRBD2. V gave up 0 bases and J gave up 2 bases; unmatched junction bases: 6. Germline lookup yields CDR1 LNHNV and CDR2 YYDKDF (reference sequence). The CDR3 is 17 residues long. The CDR3, as DNA: TGTGCCACCAGCAGAGATCGGCTAGCGGGGATCACAGATACGCAGTATTTT. It is translated as CATSRDRLAGITDTQYF.

The chain couples TRBV11-3 to TRBJ2-1, with 9 bases identical to TRBD1. The germline CDR1 and CDR2 sequences are SGHNT and YENEEA. Trimming removed 4 bases from V and 9 bases from J; junction bases left unmatched: 4. There are 13 residues in the CDR3. For the CDR3, the DNA is TGTGCCAGCAGCTGGACAGGGGTCGGTGAGCAGTTCTTC. It translates to CASSWTGVGEQFF.

In this sample, this clonotype turned up a few times. The J gene is TRBJ1-6, the V gene TRBV11-2; D uncertain. Trimming took off 5 bases at V and 10 bases at J, with 12 bases between the two ends. CDR1 is SGHAT and CDR2 is FQNNGV in the germline V gene. The CDR3 spans 13 residues. The CDR3 here is CASSHEGPSPLHF. The CDR3 nucleotides read TGTGCCAGCAGCCACGAAGGCCCGTCACCCCTCCACTTT. Combining the CDR3 with reference TRBV11-2 and TRBJ1-6 gives the whole variable domain EAGVAQSPRYKIIEKRQSVAFWCNPISGHATLYWYQQILGQGPKLLIQFQNNGVVDDSQLPKDRFSAERLKGVDSTLKIQPAKLEDSAVYLCASSHEGPSPLHFGNGTRLTVT.